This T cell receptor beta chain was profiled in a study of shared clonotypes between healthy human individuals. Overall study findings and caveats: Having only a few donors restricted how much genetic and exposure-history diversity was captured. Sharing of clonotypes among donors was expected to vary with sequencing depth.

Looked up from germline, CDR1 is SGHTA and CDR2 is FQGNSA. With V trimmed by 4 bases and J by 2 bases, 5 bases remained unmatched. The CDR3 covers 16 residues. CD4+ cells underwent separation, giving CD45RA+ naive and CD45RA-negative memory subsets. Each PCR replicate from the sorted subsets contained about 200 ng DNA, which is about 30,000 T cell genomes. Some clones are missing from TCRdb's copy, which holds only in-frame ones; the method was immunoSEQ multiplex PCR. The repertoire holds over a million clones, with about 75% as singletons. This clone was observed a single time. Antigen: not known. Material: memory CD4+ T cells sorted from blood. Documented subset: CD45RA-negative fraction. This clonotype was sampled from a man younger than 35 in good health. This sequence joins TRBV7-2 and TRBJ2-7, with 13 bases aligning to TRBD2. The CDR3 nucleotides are TGTGCCAGCAGCTCTGGCGGGACTAGCGGGACCTACGAGCAGTACTTC. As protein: CASSSGGTSGTYEQYF.